The present TCR beta chain was sequenced within a study of cytomegalovirus exposure and HLA in healthy donors. Overall study results and limits: Rare sequences made up most TCRs, while some public TCRs were found in many donors. A later analysis found first-cohort TCR clusters tended to co-occur in the 90 to 150 validation repertoires. Diagnosis of cytomegalovirus status made by the classifier reportedly showed high specificity and sensitivity. The study labeled 150 or so TCR beta chains cytomegalovirus-associated.

Concerning this clone itself: Its antigen is unknown.

In germline, CDR1 is SGHRS, CDR2 YFSETQ. The CDR3 consists of 15 residues. The V end was cut by 0 bases, the J end by 8 bases, with 17 bases between. Method: immunoSEQ multiplex PCR; TCRdb's copy keeps in-frame clones and lacks some. The sample yields under 200,000 clones, about 90% seen once. Sequenced: PBMCs. This chain joins TRBV5-1 and TRBJ1-1, with D uncertain. The TCR was taken from a woman in her late teens or twenties in good health and CMV-seropositive. The CDR3 reads CASSLGGLTEPEAFF. The DNA of the CDR3 is TGCGCCAGCAGCTTGGGAGGGCTGACGGAACCAGAAGCTTTCTTT.